This T cell receptor (beta chain) was identified in a study of T cells in Graves' hyperthyroidism and ophthalmopathy. Study as a whole: Before treatment of any kind, peripheral blood was taken at initial diagnosis.

Germline loops: CDR1 MNHNS, CDR2 SASEGT. This CDR3 contains 14 residues. The V end was cut by 2 bases, the J end by 2 bases, with 9 bases between. TCR beta CDR3 sequences were amplified from RNA transcripts. The primer set for the first-round RT-PCR of the TCR CDR3 was HTBI. TCRdb re-analysed the multiplex PCR reads in MiXCR, keeping a single row per CDR3 protein. The table shows 300,000 to 450,000 distinct CDR3 sequences, with roughly 25% occurring only once. The sequenced sample consisted of blood. This receptor was taken from a man aged 50 to 59 with Graves' hyperthyroidism. The rearrangement joins TRBV6-1 to TRBJ1-2; D remains ambiguous. CDR3 DNA sequence: TGTGCCAGCAGTGAAAGGGAAGCAAACTATGGCTACACCTTC. Its protein is CASSEREANYGYTF.